This passage covers 4 T cell receptor beta chains from one sample sequenced in a study of CD8 T cells in ankylosing spondylitis. TCRdb fed the 5' RACE reads into MiXCR, producing one record per CDR3 protein. The sample lists around 230,000 distinct CDR3 sequences, roughly 8.2% occurring once. The material sequenced was blood, either unsorted or a sorted T cell fraction (not recorded which). The receptors originated from a female donor with ankylosing spondylitis or in good health (not recorded which).

In this sample, this clonotype turned up many times. The rearrangement links TRBV7-2 to TRBJ1-2; D is unclear. The CDR3 extends over 13 amino acids. V lost 5 bases to trimming and J lost 2 bases, with 9 bases between them. Germline lookup yields CDR1 SGHTA and CDR2 FQGNSA. CDR3 sequence (DNA): TGTGCCAGCAGCCCTACAGCGAACTATGGCTACACCTTC. This sequence encodes CASSPTANYGYTF.

Many counts were recorded for this clonotype. The rearrangement uses TRBV29-1 and TRBJ2-3; 10 bases align to TRBD2. This CDR3 is built from 15 residues. The trim removed 4 bases at V and 10 bases at J, leaving 14 bases unmatched. Germline V CDR1 and CDR2: SQVTM, ANQGSEA. This CDR3 is CSVVWLAGVEYAQYF. CDR3 nucleotides: TGCAGCGTTGTGTGGCTAGCGGGAGTGGAATACGCGCAGTATTTT.

This clonotype was recorded many times. The chain employs TRBV12-3 or TRBV12-4 and TRBJ1-3; TRBD1 matches at 7 bases. There are 16 residues in the CDR3. The V segment lost 1 base and the J segment 2 bases; nucleotides outside the gene matches: 5. This chain's CDR3 is CASSLVPGQTGNTIYF. CDR3 DNA: TGTGCCAGCAGTTTAGTCCCGGGACAGACTGGAAACACCATATATTTT.

This clonotype occurred many times. The rearrangement joins TRBV12-3 or TRBV12-4 to TRBJ1-4; no clear D. CDR3 length: 12 amino acids. Trimming took 8 bases from V and 4 from J, leaving 8 bases between them. The CDR3 DNA reads as TGTGCCAGCCGACACGTTAATGAAAAACTGTTTTTT. Translating gives CASRHVNEKLFF.